This T cell receptor beta chain stems from a study of CXCR3-negative and CXCR3-positive naive CD8 T cells. Turning to the study itself: For each library, about 1.5 +/- 0.3 million TRB reads were obtained, around 140 million in total.

Carrying UMI labels, the TRB cDNA libraries were prepared through 5' RACE. Using the 5' RACE reads, TCRdb records one entry per CDR3 protein without DNA. The table for this sample gives about 60,000 distinct CDR3 sequences. Germline lookup yields CDR1 SEHNR and CDR2 FQNEAQ (reference sequence). CDR3 size: 16 residues. Study results and caveats: Memory CD8+ cells showed much lower diversity, while both naive subsets displayed comparably high diversity. For CXCR3-positive naive cells, TRB CDR3s were more hydrophobic than those of CXCR3-negative naive cells.

Turning to this clonotype: Its cognate antigen is unknown.

The specimen sequenced was naive CXCR3+ CD8+ T cells from blood. As to subset: CD45RO-CCR7+CD27+CD95- naive CD8+ T cells expressing CXCR3 (TNR3+). The V gene is TRBV7-9, the J gene TRBJ2-7; lacking DNA, the TRBD2 call made by TCRdb goes unchecked. The clonotype was recovered from a human donor in good health. Some clones in this sample may be carry-over from other donors' samples. CDR3 sequence reads: CASSPLAGGPVYEQYF. Using reference TRBV7-9 and TRBJ2-7 for the parts outside the CDR3, the full variable domain is DTGVSQNPRHKITKRGQNVTFRCDPISEHNRLYWYRQTLGQGPEFLTYFQNEAQLEKSRLLSDRFSAERPKGSFSTLEIQRTEQGDSAMYLCASSPLAGGPVYEQYFGPGTRLTVT.